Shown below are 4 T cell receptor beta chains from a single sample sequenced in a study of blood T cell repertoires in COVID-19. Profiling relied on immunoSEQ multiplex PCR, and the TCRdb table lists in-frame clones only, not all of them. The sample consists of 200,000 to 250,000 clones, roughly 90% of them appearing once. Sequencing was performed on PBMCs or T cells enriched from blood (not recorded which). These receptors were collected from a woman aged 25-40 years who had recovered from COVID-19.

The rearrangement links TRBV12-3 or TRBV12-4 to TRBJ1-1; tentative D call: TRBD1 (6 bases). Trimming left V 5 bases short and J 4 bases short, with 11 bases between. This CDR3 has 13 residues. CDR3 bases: TGTGCCAGCAGTCTAACAGGGAGCACTGAAGCTTTCTTT. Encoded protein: CASSLTGSTEAFF.

The CDR3 DNA reads TGTGCCAGCAGCTTAGAGGGGAGGCTGAAACTGTTTTTT. This translates into CASSLEGRLKLFF. This chain connects TRBV7-2 to TRBJ1-4; D may be TRBD1 (5 bases). The CDR3 extends over 13 amino acids. V was shortened by 1 base and J by 11 bases, with 11 bases between the two germline ends. Germline loops: CDR1 SGHTA, CDR2 FQGNSA.

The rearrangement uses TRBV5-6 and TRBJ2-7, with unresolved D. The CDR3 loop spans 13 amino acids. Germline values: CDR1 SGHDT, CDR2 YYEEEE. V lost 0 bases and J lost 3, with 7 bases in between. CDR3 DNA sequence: TGTGCCAGCAGCTTGGGTAGGAGCTACGAGCAGTACTTC. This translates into CASSLGRSYEQYF.

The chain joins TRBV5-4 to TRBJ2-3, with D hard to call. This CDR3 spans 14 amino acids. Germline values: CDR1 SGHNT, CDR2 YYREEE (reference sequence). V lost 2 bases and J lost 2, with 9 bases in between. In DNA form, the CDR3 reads TGTGCCAGCAGCTTTTCCCCCTCCACAGATACGCAGTATTTT. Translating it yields CASSFSPSTDTQYF.